What follows are 15 T cell receptor beta chains derived from one specimen sequenced in a study of T-cell reconstitution after alpha-beta-depleted transplantation in children. Unique molecular identifiers were built into the TCRbeta library. TCRdb ran MiXCR on the PCR reads and lists one entry per CDR3 protein. This table holds 490,000 or so distinct CDR3 sequences, around 13% found once. The sample was PBMCs from the stem cell graft donor, taken from the stem cell graft. The source of these receptors is a human donor who donated a stem cell graft to a child with combined immunodeficiency.

This clonotype was detected many times. V gene TRBV20-1 combines with J gene TRBJ2-5, with D unclear. Germline CDR1 DFQATT, CDR2 SNEGSKA (reference sequence). The length of the CDR3 is 11 residues. Trimming took 3 bases from V and 1 from J, leaving 3 bases between them. This CDR3 reads CSASLQETQYF. The CDR3 bases are TGCAGTGCTAGTCTCCAAGAGACCCAGTACTTC.

In this sample, this clonotype turned up a few times. The genes are TRBV2 and TRBJ2-1; D might be TRBD2 (5 bases). In germline, CDR1 is SNHLY, CDR2 FYNNEI. CDR3 length: 13 amino acids. V lost 7 bases and J lost 3, with 10 bases in between. The CDR3 loop reads CASMSGLYNEQFF. CDR3 sequence (DNA): TGTGCCAGCATGAGCGGCCTCTACAATGAGCAGTTCTTC.

This clonotype was seen a few times. The V call is TRBV6-5, the J call TRBJ2-1; 13 nucleotides line up with TRBD2. The CDR3 spans 16 residues. V lost 2 bases to trimming and J lost 6 bases; unmatched junction nucleotides: 4. Per the germline V gene, CDR1 is MNHEY and CDR2 is SVGAGI. The CDR3 region has the DNA TGTGCCAGCAGTTACGTTGGACTAGCGGGAGCCAATGAGCAGTTCTTC. Translated: CASSYVGLAGANEQFF.

There are many counts of this clonotype. The chain employs TRBV12-3 or TRBV12-4 and TRBJ2-3; D is perhaps TRBD2 (7 bases). The CDR3 totals 13 residues. V dropped 8 bases and J dropped 4 bases, with 13 bases sitting between them. The CDR3 DNA reads TGTGCCAGCTCGCGGGGGCGTCCAGATACGCAGTATTTT. The encoded protein is CASSRGRPDTQYF.

This clonotype was observed a few times. V is TRBV29-1 and J is TRBJ1-1; tentative D call: TRBD1 (5 bases). The germline V gene encodes CDR1 SQVTM and CDR2 ANQGSEA. The CDR3 sequence is 13 residues long. Between the trimmed V and J ends, which lost 7 bases and 8 bases, there was a span of 20 bases. The CDR3, as DNA: TGCAGCGCCAGGGTCCGATCTACGTTAGAAGCTTTCTTT. Amino acid sequence: CSARVRSTLEAFF. Full variable domain (remainder filled in from reference TRBV29-1 and TRBJ1-1): SAVISQKPSRDICQRGTSLTIQCQVDSQVTMMFWYRQQPGQSLTLIATANQGSEATYESGFVIDKFPISRPNLTFSTLTVSNMSPEDSSIYLCSARVRSTLEAFFGQGTRLTVV.

This chain uses TRBV11-2 with TRBJ2-1, with D perhaps assigned TRBD1 or TRBD2 (6 bases each). This CDR3 contains 14 residues. In germline, CDR1 is SGHAT, CDR2 FQNNGV. Trimming took off 1 base at V and 8 bases at J, with 12 bases between the two ends. CDR3 in amino acids: CASSLGPGGYEQFF. The CDR3 coding sequence is TGTGCCAGCAGCTTAGGCCCCGGGGGCTATGAGCAGTTCTTC.

In this sample, this clonotype turned up a few times. The chain carries TRBV9 and TRBJ1-5; D ambiguous. CDR1 and CDR2 (germline): SGDLS, YYNGEE. The CDR3 is made up of 16 amino acids. V lost 0 bases and J lost 0, with 10 bases in between. CDR3 residues: CASSVGSADSNQPQHF. CDR3 coding DNA: TGTGCCAGCAGCGTAGGAAGTGCCGATAGCAATCAGCCCCAGCATTTT.

This clonotype has a count of ten or more. The J gene is TRBJ2-1, the V gene TRBV29-1, with D uncertain. V shed 4 bases and J shed 8 bases, with 9 bases lying between them. CDR3 size: 11 residues. Germline CDR1 SQVTM, CDR2 ANQGSEA. The CDR3 DNA follows: TGCAGCGTTGGGCGTATCGATGAGCAGTTCTTC. Translating gives CSVGRIDEQFF.

The rearrangement uses TRBV30 and TRBJ2-2; D unclear. The germline V gene has CDR1 GTSNPN and CDR2 SVGIG (reference sequence). This CDR3 is built from 13 residues. With 3 bases removed from V and 7 bases from J, the gap between germline ends came to 12 bases. CDR3 protein: CAWRDTRVGELFF. The DNA for the CDR3 is TGTGCCTGGAGGGATACCCGGGTCGGGGAGCTGTTTTTT. The entire variable domain, with the rest obtained from reference TRBV30 and TRBJ2-2, is as follows: SQTIHQWPATLVQPVGSPLSLECTVEGTSNPNLYWYRQAAGRGLQLLFYSVGIGQISSEVPQNLSASRPQDRQFILSSKKLLLSDSGFYLCAWRDTRVGELFFGEGSRLTVL.

The table lists this clonotype with a few counts. CDR3 amino acids: CASSEGGLADSDTQYF. In DNA, the CDR3 is TGCGCCAGCAGCGAAGGGGGACTAGCGGACTCAGATACGCAGTATTTT. This chain connects TRBV4-1 to TRBJ2-3; 11 bases align to TRBD2. The germline V gene encodes CDR1 MGHRA and CDR2 YSYEKL. Trimming took 5 bases from V and 4 from J; bases not matched to a gene: 8. The CDR3 covers 16 residues.

This clonotype came up many times. The V and J genes are TRBV20-1 and TRBJ1-2; 7 bases fit TRBD1. The CDR3 extends over 13 amino acids. CDR1 is DFQATT, CDR2 SNEGSKA, per germline (reference sequence). V gave up 2 bases and J gave up 8 bases; unmatched junction bases: 8. Written as DNA, the CDR3 is TGCAGTGCTAGAATGACAGGGCGGGACGGCTACACCTTC. It translates to CSARMTGRDGYTF.

This clonotype was seen more than once but under ten times. The genes are TRBV6-1 and TRBJ2-2, with 9 bases fitting TRBD1. V lost 5 bases and J lost 3; bases outside the gene matches: 10. From germline, CDR1 is MNHNS and CDR2 SASEGT. The CDR3 totals 17 residues. The CDR3 sequence is CASSQQRGQGHTGELFF. CDR3 sequence (DNA): TGTGCCAGCAGTCAACAACGGGGACAGGGACACACCGGGGAGCTGTTTTTT.

The CDR3 protein is CSAASGRSSYEQYF. The CDR3 DNA is TGCAGTGCAGCTAGCGGGAGAAGCTCCTACGAGCAGTACTTC. V usage is TRBV20-1 and J usage is TRBJ2-7, with 10 bases identical to TRBD2. This CDR3 comprises 14 residues. CDR1 DFQATT and CDR2 SNEGSKA come from the germline V gene (reference sequence). Trimming cost V 6 bases and J 0 bases; bases outside gene matches: 5.

The V call is TRBV5-1, the J call TRBJ2-1; D gene unclear. CDR1 and CDR2 from the germline V gene are SGHRS and YFSETQ. This CDR3 has 13 amino acids. The V end lost 2 bases, the J end lost 8 bases, and 11 bases lay between the germline ends. CDR3 coding DNA: TGCGCCAGCAGCTTTGTAGAGGACGATGAGCAGTTCTTC. This sequence encodes CASSFVEDDEQFF.

The J gene is TRBJ1-1, the V gene TRBV12-3 or TRBV12-4; 7 bases agree with TRBD1. Trimming took 6 bases from V and 5 from J; bases not matched to a gene: 9. CDR3 size: 14 residues. This CDR3 is CASRRQGWSTEAFF. The CDR3 bases are TGTGCCAGCAGGCGACAGGGTTGGAGTACTGAAGCTTTCTTT.